Many counts were recorded for the clone carrying this TCR beta chain. No antigen is known for it. The source of the sample is a study of T-cell reconstitution after alpha-beta-depleted transplantation in children. A TCRbeta library incorporating unique molecular identifiers was prepared. One entry per CDR3 protein, called by TCRdb with MiXCR from the PCR reads. The sample has approximately 500,000 distinct CDR3 sequences; roughly a tenth are singletons. Study-level findings and limits: Counts and diversity of T cells one year after transplant came mostly from newly produced T cells.

V trimming: 2 bases; J trimming: 3 bases; junction bases outside the gene matches: 5. In germline, CDR1 is SGHRS, CDR2 YFSETQ. This CDR3 is built from 15 residues. This sequence was found in a child aged 2 to 10 with inherited bone marrow failure, due to receive a stem cell transplant. The J gene is TRBJ2-7, the V gene TRBV5-1; 10 nucleotides align to TRBD2. The sample was PBMCs, taken before TCRalphabeta/CD19-depleted stem cell transplant. The CDR3 region is CASSLWGTSDYEQYF. As DNA, the CDR3 is TGCGCCAGCAGCTTATGGGGGACTAGCGACTACGAGCAGTACTTC.